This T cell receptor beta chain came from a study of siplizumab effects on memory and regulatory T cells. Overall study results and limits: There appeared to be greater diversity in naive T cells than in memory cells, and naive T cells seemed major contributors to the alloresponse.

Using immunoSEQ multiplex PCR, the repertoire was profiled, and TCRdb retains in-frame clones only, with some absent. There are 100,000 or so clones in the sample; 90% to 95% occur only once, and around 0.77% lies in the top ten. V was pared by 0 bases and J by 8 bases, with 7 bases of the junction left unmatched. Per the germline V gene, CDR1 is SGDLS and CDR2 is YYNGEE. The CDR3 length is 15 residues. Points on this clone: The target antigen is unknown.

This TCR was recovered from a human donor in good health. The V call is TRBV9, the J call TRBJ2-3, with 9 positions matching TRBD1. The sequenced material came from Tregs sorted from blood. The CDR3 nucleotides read TGTGCCAGCAGCGTAGAAGGGACAGGGTGGGGTACGCAGTATTTT. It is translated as CASSVEGTGWGTQYF.